Listed below are T cell receptor beta chains from one sample, sequenced in a study of identifying expanded T cells in peripheral blood. Measured with immunoSEQ multiplex PCR; TCRdb has only the in-frame clones, and not every one. The table includes 75,000 to 90,000 clones, 80% to 90% detected once. The material sequenced was blood. These receptors all stem from a person aged 18 to 75 in good health. Both conserved end residues are part of each CDR3. A D gene is named only where the DNA matches it firmly. Clone size is stated in some rows and not others, as once, few, many or a class when expanded.

V gene	clone size	J gene	D gene	CDR3 DNA	CDR3 protein
TRBV19	NA	TRBJ1-5	TRBD1	TGTGCCAGTAGTATACGGCCAGGGGGGGGCAATCAGCCCCAGCATTTT	CASSIRPGGGNQPQHF
TRBV11-3	once	TRBJ2-7	NA	TGTGCCAGCAGCTTTTTAGCGGCGAACCCCCACGAGCAGTACTTC	CASSFLAANPHEQYF
TRBV5-1	once	TRBJ2-2	NA	TGCGCCAGCAGCTTCGTGGAGGGCCGCGGGGAGCTGTTTTTT	CASSFVEGRGELFF
TRBV7-6	NA	TRBJ2-1	TRBD2	TGTGCCAGCAGCCTCAGAGCTAGCGGAAGCTCCTACAATGAGCAGTTCTTC	CASSLRASGSSYNEQFF
TRBV4-1	NA	TRBJ2-7	NA	TGCGCCAGCAGCTTTACCGCAGAGTCCTACGAGCAGTACTTC	CASSFTAESYEQYF
TRBV5-8	NA	TRBJ2-3	NA	TGTGCCAGCAGCTGGGGACCGTGGGCCACAGATACGCAGTATTTT	CASSWGPWATDTQYF
TRBV5-1	NA	TRBJ2-3	NA	TGCGCCAGCAGCTTGGACGGTCGCACAGATACGCAGTATTTT	CASSLDGRTDTQYF
TRBV27	once	TRBJ2-7	TRBD1	TGTGCCAGCAGTCGGACAGGCTACGAGCAGTACTTC	CASSRTGYEQYF
TRBV7-7	NA	TRBJ2-2	NA	TGTGCCAGCAGCTTCGGCCTGGAGGCCGGGGAGCTGTTTTTT	CASSFGLEAGELFF
TRBV4-2	NA	TRBJ1-5	NA	TGTGCCAGCAGCCAAGAGTGGTTTCGGCAGGGCAGTGTTCAGCCCCAGCATTTT	CASSQEWFRQGSVQPQHF
TRBV5-6	NA	TRBJ1-1	NA	TGTGCCAGCACCTTCGGTGGAGTCAACACTGAAGCTTTCTTT	CASTFGGVNTEAFF
TRBV4-1	NA	TRBJ1-1	NA	TGCGCCAGCAGCCAAGGGAGGCGGGTTGGTTTTAGGTTCATGGACACTGAAGCTTTCTTT	CASSQGRRVGFRFMDTEAFF
TRBV25-1	NA	TRBJ1-4	TRBD1	TGTGCCAGCAGTGAATGGACAGGGGGAAATGAAAAACTGTTTTTT	CASSEWTGGNEKLFF
TRBV11-2	NA	TRBJ1-3	TRBD1	TGTGCCAGCAGCCAAACCGGGACAGGGGGCGCGAACACCATATATTTT	CASSQTGTGGANTIYF
TRBV12-5	NA	TRBJ1-1	NA	TGTGCTAGTGGTTTGTGGAACGGGGGGCCCACTGAAGCTTTCTTT	CASGLWNGGPTEAFF
TRBV10-3	NA	TRBJ2-1	TRBD1	TGTGCCATCAGTGAGTCAGGGACAGATTACAATGAGCAGTTCTTC	CAISESGTDYNEQFF
TRBV7-9	NA	TRBJ2-7	NA	TGTGCCAGCAGCTTAGTGGACGTCCACCCCTACGAGCAGTACTTC	CASSLVDVHPYEQYF
TRBV19	NA	TRBJ1-4	TRBD1	TGTGCCAGTAGTATGAGACAGGGTCGGTATGAAAAACTGTTTTTT	CASSMRQGRYEKLFF
TRBV7-2	NA	TRBJ2-4	NA	TGTGCCAGCAGCTTTGGACCGATGAGTGACAAAAACATTCAGTACTTC	CASSFGPMSDKNIQYF
TRBV19	NA	TRBJ2-7	TRBD1	TGTGCCAGTAGTTCGGGACAGACCTACGAGCAGTACTTC	CASSSGQTYEQYF
TRBV30	NA	TRBJ1-1	TRBD1	TGTGCCTGGGGAGGGGGCCCTCCTAAAGCTTTCTTT	CAWGGGPPKAFF
TRBV29-1	NA	TRBJ1-1	NA	TGCAGCGTTAAAGGGTTGGGCACTGAAGCTTTCTTT	CSVKGLGTEAFF
TRBV21-1	NA	TRBJ1-5	NA	TGTGCCAGCAGCAAATCCTGGCAGCGTAGCAATCAGCCCCAGCATTTT	CASSKSWQRSNQPQHF
TRBV6-1	NA	TRBJ2-3	TRBD2	TGTGCCAGCAGTGCGACTAGCGGGATGGCAGATACGCAGTATTTT	CASSATSGMADTQYF
TRBV2	once	TRBJ1-4	NA	TGTGCCAGCTTCAGTCACGGCCGAAAAAATGAAAAACTGTTTTTT	CASFSHGRKNEKLFF
TRBV7-2	NA	TRBJ2-7	NA	TGTGCCAGCAGCTTAGCAGAGTCCTACGAGCAGTACTTC	CASSLAESYEQYF
TRBV5-4	NA	TRBJ1-1	NA	TGTGCCAGCACCAACGTAGACGGGAACACTGAAGCTTTCTTT	CASTNVDGNTEAFF
TRBV18	once	TRBJ1-1	NA	TGTGCCAGCTCACCGGTAGTCGGGAACACTGAAGCTTTCTTT	CASSPVVGNTEAFF
TRBV14	NA	TRBJ2-2	TRBD2	TGTGCCAGCAGCCAAGAATTGATACTAGCGGGGGACACCGGGGAGCTGTTTTTT	CASSQELILAGDTGELFF
TRBV5-4	NA	TRBJ1-1	NA	TGTGCCAGCAGCTTGGTCGGCACCTGGGCTGAAGCTTTCTTT	CASSLVGTWAEAFF
TRBV10-3	NA	TRBJ2-7	NA	TGTGCCATCGGCGGAGAATACGAGCAGTACTTC	CAIGGEYEQYF
TRBV21-1	NA	TRBJ2-2	NA	TGTGCCAGCAACACGTGGTCGGACAGCGCGAACACCGGGGAGCTGTTTTTT	CASNTWSDSANTGELFF
TRBV29-1	once	TRBJ1-1	NA	TGCAGCGTTGAAGATCTCAGGGGAGCTTTCTTT	CSVEDLRGAFF
TRBV10-3	NA	TRBJ1-1	TRBD1	TGTGCCATCAGTGAGTGGACAGGGGCGGGTGAAGCTTTCTTT	CAISEWTGAGEAFF
TRBV5-5	NA	TRBJ1-1	NA	TGTGCCAGCAGCTTCGGACCTGGCGGTTCTGAAGCTTTCTTT	CASSFGPGGSEAFF
TRBV11-1	NA	TRBJ1-5	NA	TGTGCCAGCAGCTCAGACATTAATCAGCCCCAGCATTTT	CASSSDINQPQHF
TRBV6-5	few	TRBJ2-7	NA	TGTGCCAGCAGTTACGGAGGGACGGCGCGCGAGCAGTACTTC	CASSYGGTAREQYF
TRBV27	NA	TRBJ2-5	TRBD1	TGTGCCAGCGGGGGACAGGGAGGGCGGACCCAGTACTTC	CASGGQGGRTQYF
TRBV18	NA	TRBJ1-3	TRBD1	TGTGCCAGCTCGCCAGGGACAGCGATTTCTGGAAACACCATATATTTT	CASSPGTAISGNTIYF
TRBV25-1	NA	TRBJ2-7	NA	TGTGCCAGCAGTGAAGACTACGAGCAGTACTTC	CASSEDYEQYF
TRBV5-4	NA	TRBJ2-3	NA	TGTGCCAGCAGCACCGGGGCAGATACGCAGTATTTT	CASSTGADTQYF
TRBV6-6	NA	TRBJ1-5	NA	TGTGCCAGCAGTTACTTACAGGGTGGTCAGCCCCAGCATTTT	CASSYLQGGQPQHF
TRBV5-1	once	TRBJ2-7	NA	TGCGCCAGCAGCCCGGCTTACGAGGGGGGCGAGCAGTACTTC	CASSPAYEGGEQYF
TRBV4-2	NA	TRBJ2-5	NA	TGTGCCAGCAGCCAAGATCTTCAGTCCCAAGAGACCCAGTACTTC	CASSQDLQSQETQYF
TRBV2	once	TRBJ1-1	NA	TGTGCCAGCAAAAGGGACATGAACACTGAAGCTTTCTTT	CASKRDMNTEAFF
TRBV25-1	NA	TRBJ1-4	TRBD1	TGTGCCAGCAGTGGACAGGCAGGAGTACGCAGGGGGAATGAAAAACTGTTTTTT	CASSGQAGVRRGNEKLFF
TRBV18	NA	TRBJ2-5	NA	TGTGCCAGCTCTCTTCAAGAGACCCAGTACTTC	CASSLQETQYF
TRBV5-1	NA	TRBJ1-5	NA	TGCGCCAGCAGCTTGGGAGGGGAAGGCAATCAGCCCCAGCATTTT	CASSLGGEGNQPQHF
TRBV11-3	NA	TRBJ2-5	NA	TGTGCCAGCAGCTTAGTAGGCCAAGAGACCCAGTACTTC	CASSLVGQETQYF
TRBV30	NA	TRBJ2-7	NA	TGTGCCTGGAGATGGGGGTACGAGCAGTACTTC	CAWRWGYEQYF
TRBV2	NA	TRBJ2-2	NA	TGTGCCAGCAGTACGGTCCTCACCGGGGAGCTGTTTTTT	CASSTVLTGELFF
TRBV5-1	once	TRBJ2-1	TRBD1	TGCGCCAGCAGCCCGGGACAGACTTACAATGAGCAGTTCTTC	CASSPGQTYNEQFF
TRBV19	NA	TRBJ1-1	NA	TGTGCCAGTAGTACCGGGTACGAGGGTGAAGCTTTCTTT	CASSTGYEGEAFF
TRBV19	NA	TRBJ1-1	NA	TGTGCCAGTAGTATGGACTATTTCGGGGGGCTGAACACTGAAGCTTTCTTT	CASSMDYFGGLNTEAFF
TRBV5-1	NA	TRBJ2-3	NA	TGCGCCAGCAGCTTGGTGGCATCCGGGGATACGCAGTATTTT	CASSLVASGDTQYF
TRBV5-4	NA	TRBJ1-1	NA	TGTGCCAGCAGCTTTCCAACGGGGCAGAACACTGAAGCTTTCTTT	CASSFPTGQNTEAFF
TRBV2	few	TRBJ1-6	NA	TGTGCCAGCAGGGATAGGGCAAATTCACCCCTCCACTTT	CASRDRANSPLHF
TRBV29-1	NA	TRBJ1-2	NA	TGCAGCGCCCTGACATATAGCTATGGCTACACCTTC	CSALTYSYGYTF
TRBV30	NA	TRBJ1-1	NA	TGTGCCTGGCTCCGTATGATAGGCACTGAAGCTTTCTTT	CAWLRMIGTEAFF